The present entry profiles one TCR beta chain with its context. Its antigen specificity is not known. No base quality information exists; no much larger clone differs at one position. This sample was taken from a study of blood T cell repertoires in COVID-19 (dated by TCRdb to about 2020). Regarding the complete study: Collaborator samples came from the United States, Italy and Spain and covered acute and convalescent phases of COVID-19. The material from the prospective study consisted of cDNA or gDNA derived from T cells, B-cell-depleted T cells, or PBMCs. The dataset comprised deeply sampled blood TCRbeta repertoires from subjects exposed to, actively infected with, or recovered from COVID-19. The repertoires were released in a freely available public database intended as a resource for research on the immune response to SARS-CoV-2. The samples were drawn from the first 160 participants of the ongoing ImmuneRACE study and from 1,254 subjects provided by 6 global collaborators. Sample metadata almost always included a de-identified subject ID, COVID-19 status, age in years and sex. HLA class I and class II types, where available, came from metadata supplied by the sample provider rather than from assay-based typing. Study-level results and caveats: Clinical and demographic metadata were provided uncurated, with the amount varying by source and participant.

The immunoSEQ Assay, a bias-controlled multiplex PCR, was used to amplify TCRbeta CDR3 regions from genomic DNA. Per the original workflow: The number of nucleated cells in each sample was estimated by amplification of reference gene primers within the assay. To quantify the absolute abundance of each unique TCRbeta CDR3 rearrangement, sequence reads were collapsed and filtered. For each sample, productive Simpson clonality was calculated as the square root of Simpson's diversity index over productive rearrangements. TCRdb took this table from immuneACCESS and kept in-frame rearrangements with V and J called. Such tables lack part of the clones; where checked against another copy, unresolved V genes explain under half of the gap, and the rest is unexplained. Clone size and V and J calls were adopted from that table, with D and trimming inferred from the DNA. The sample data list about 180,000 clones, and 70% to 85% of these were observed just once. The ten largest clones take up 5.5% to 7.5% of the sample.

Each collaborating institution followed its own protocols to collect whole blood in K2EDTA tubes. For TCRbeta analysis, collaborator samples were shipped as frozen whole blood, as isolated PBMCs, or as DNA extracted from either sample type. V is cut back by 2 bases and J by 4 bases, with 5 bases in the junction unmatched. The germline V gene specifies MNHEY as CDR1 and SVGAGI as CDR2. The CDR3 has 15 amino acids, counting the end cysteine and phenylalanine. Kept here is only the CDR3 DNA, which spans 45 bases and is read in frame from base 1. Sequencing input: peripheral blood. This clonotype was obtained from a human donor in a cohort sampled during active COVID-19. The chain joins TRBV6-5 to TRBJ2-1, with 7 bases matching TRBD1. The DNA reads as follows: TGTGCCAGCAGTTACCATTGGACAGGTTACAATGAGCAGTTCTTC. Its amino acids are CASSYHWTGYNEQFF.